The 11 T cell receptor beta chains below were found in one sample sequenced in a study of cytomegalovirus exposure and HLA in healthy donors. 13 Jbeta primers and 60 Vbeta primers were used for the PCR. The table came from immunoSEQ multiplex PCR; TCRdb's copy has only in-frame clones and leaves some out. The sample contains about 130,000 clones, around 8.5% of which appear only once. Sample: PBMCs. The receptors come from a man aged 40-49 years in good health and CMV-seronegative.

The sample holds a few counts of this clone. The V and J genes are TRBV15 and TRBJ2-7; a possible D gene is TRBD1 (6 bases). Trimming shortened V by 3 bases and J by 1 base, and 13 bases separated the two germline ends. The CDR3 loop spans 15 amino acids. Per the germline V gene, CDR1 is LNHNV and CDR2 is YYDKDF (reference sequence). CDR3 protein: CATSRMTGVSYEQYF. The CDR3 region has the DNA TGTGCCACCAGCAGGATGACAGGAGTATCCTACGAGCAGTACTTC. The full variable domain, with the rest looked up from reference TRBV15 and TRBJ2-7, is DAMVIQNPRYQVTQFGKPVTLSCSQTLNHNVMYWYQQKSSQAPKLLFHYYDKDFNNEADTPDNFQSRRPNTSFCFLDIRSPGLGDTAMYLCATSRMTGVSYEQYFGPGTRLTVT.

This clone was counted only a few times. J is TRBJ1-2 and V is TRBV13, with D tentatively TRBD1 (5 bases). CDR1 and CDR2 from the germline V gene are PRHDT and FYEKMQ (reference sequence). V was trimmed by 3 bases and J by 4 bases, leaving 12 bases between them. CDR3 length: 14 amino acids. Written as DNA, the CDR3 is TGTGCCAGCAGCTTCCTCACAGGTCGCTATGGCTACACCTTC. Encoded protein: CASSFLTGRYGYTF.

This chain links TRBV19 with TRBJ1-1; no clear D gene. This CDR3 region has 12 residues. Germline V gives CDR1 LNHDA, CDR2 SQIVND (reference sequence). V gave up 7 bases and J gave up 0 bases, with 6 bases separating them. In nucleotides, the CDR3 is TGTGCCAGTACTAAAATGAACACTGAAGCTTTCTTT. It specifies CASTKMNTEAFF.

This clone occurred a few times. The rearrangement links TRBV2 to TRBJ2-7; a possible D gene is TRBD1 (5 bases). The CDR3 covers 14 residues. Between the trimmed V and J ends, which lost 3 bases and 2 bases, there was a span of 11 bases. Germline V CDR1 and CDR2: SNHLY, FYNNEI. The CDR3 DNA reads as TGTGCCAGCAGTGAGGAGTGGGGCGCCTACGAGCAGTACTTC. It is translated as CASSEEWGAYEQYF.

The V and J genes are TRBV10-3 and TRBJ1-2; D unresolved. The germline V gene encodes CDR1 ENHRY and CDR2 SYGVKD. V dropped 4 bases and J dropped 6 bases, with 12 bases sitting between them. The CDR3 is 13 amino acids. The CDR3 sequence is CAISGGGFDGYTF. CDR3 nucleotides: TGTGCCATCAGTGGAGGAGGTTTTGATGGCTACACCTTC.

This clone was counted between two and nine times. The chain couples TRBV27 to TRBJ1-1, with D perhaps TRBD1 (6 bases). From germline, CDR1 is MNHEY and CDR2 SMNVEV (reference sequence). The CDR3 consists of 14 residues. V was trimmed by 3 bases and J by 1 base, leaving 9 bases between them. The CDR3 sequence: CASSLSRGNTEAFF. CDR3 sequence (DNA): TGTGCCAGCAGTTTGTCCAGGGGGAACACTGAAGCTTTCTTT.

This clone was observed a handful of times. This rearrangement joins TRBV5-6 to TRBJ2-1, with 8 bases lining up with TRBD2. This CDR3 region has 14 residues. CDR1 and CDR2 from the germline V gene are SGHDT and YYEEEE. V was pared by 0 bases and J by 12 bases, with 8 bases of the junction left unmatched. CDR3 DNA: TGTGCCAGCAGCTTGGGGACTACCGGGAGGGGGCAGTTCTTC. This gives the protein CASSLGTTGRGQFF.

The rearrangement uses TRBV6-1 and TRBJ1-4; TRBD1 matches 10 bases. There are 15 residues in the CDR3. J lost 4 bases, V lost 5 bases, and 4 bases had no gene match. CDR1 is MNHNS and CDR2 is SASEGT in the germline V gene. The CDR3 protein is CASSPRDRGNEKLFF. CDR3 coding DNA: TGTGCCAGCAGTCCCCGGGACAGGGGTAATGAAAAACTGTTTTTT.

The rearrangement joins TRBV5-4 to TRBJ1-2, with 7 nucleotides matching TRBD1. J lost 7 bases, V lost 1 base, and 7 bases had no gene match. The CDR3 sequence is 14 residues long. CDR1 SGHNT and CDR2 YYREEE come from the germline V gene (reference sequence). The CDR3 DNA follows: TGTGCCAGCAGCTTGTACAGGGGCAGGTTTGGCTACACCTTC. This codes for CASSLYRGRFGYTF.

The chain has TRBV25-1 and TRBJ2-7, with TRBD1 matching 7 bases. Per germline, CDR1 MGHDK and CDR2 SYGVNS. The J segment lost 3 bases and the V segment lost 3 bases, leaving 14 bases of the junction unmatched. The CDR3 loop spans 17 amino acids. The CDR3 spells CASSDWGIPGTDYEQYF. The CDR3 bases are TGTGCCAGCAGTGATTGGGGTATACCCGGGACAGACTACGAGCAGTACTTC.

This rearrangement joins TRBV7-6 to TRBJ1-2, with 9 bases identical to TRBD1. The trim removed 0 bases at V and 2 bases at J, leaving 1 base unmatched. CDR3 length: 15 amino acids. CDR1 SGHVS and CDR2 FNYEAQ come from the germline V gene. The CDR3 is CASSLAGTGNYGYTF. CDR3 DNA: TGTGCCAGCAGCTTAGCGGGGACAGGGAACTATGGCTACACCTTC.